Listed below are T cell receptor beta chains from one sample, sequenced in a study of CD8+CD57+ T cells in acquired aplastic anemia. Each CDR3 protein gets one entry after TCRdb re-called the reads with MiXCR. The data contain around 180,000 distinct CDR3 sequences, just under 65% of them singletons. The specimen sequenced was sorted CD4+, CD8+, or CD8+CD57+ T cells (not recorded which) from PBMCs. These TCRs come from a human donor in good health. The CDR3 runs from the conserved cysteine through the conserved F or W. D genes are given only for firm matches. The size field is filled for only some rows; it gives once, few, many or a size class.

v_call: TRBV20-1; d_call: -; j_call: TRBJ2-7; clone_size: -; cdr3_nt: TGCAGTGCTAGGGACGTTATCACTGTCGTCCACGAGCAGTACTTC; cdr3_aa: CSARDVITVVHEQYF
v_call: TRBV7-2; d_call: -; j_call: TRBJ1-2; clone_size: -; cdr3_nt: TGTGCCAGCAGCTTAGCGGGCACCAATCTGGCATTCGCCTTC; cdr3_aa: CASSLAGTNLAFAF
v_call: TRBV5-8; d_call: -; j_call: TRBJ2-7; clone_size: many; cdr3_nt: TGTGCCAGCAGCCCAATTGAGAGCTCCTACGAGCAGTACTTC; cdr3_aa: CASSPIESSYEQYF
v_call: TRBV15; d_call: TRBD1; j_call: TRBJ2-1; clone_size: few; cdr3_nt: TGTGCCACCAGCCGGAGGCAGGGGGAACTGAATGAGCAGTTCTTC; cdr3_aa: CATSRRQGELNEQFF
v_call: TRBV20-1; d_call: TRBD2; j_call: TRBJ2-7; clone_size: -; cdr3_nt: TGCAGTGCTATGGGAGGGGTCAGCGACGAGCAGTACTTC; cdr3_aa: CSAMGGVSDEQYF
v_call: TRBV20-1; d_call: -; j_call: TRBJ2-1; clone_size: few; cdr3_nt: TGCAGTGCTAGCCCCTTAAATGAGCAGTTCTTC; cdr3_aa: CSASPLNEQFF
v_call: TRBV25-1; d_call: -; j_call: TRBJ1-5; clone_size: few; cdr3_nt: TGTGCCAGCAGTCTCCGGGGCGGACAGCCCCAGCATTTT; cdr3_aa: CASSLRGGQPQHF
v_call: TRBV30; d_call: -; j_call: TRBJ1-5; clone_size: -; cdr3_nt: TGTGCCTGGCAAAAGCGGGACACCCCCCCTATGGCCCAGCATTTT; cdr3_aa: CAWQKRDTPPMAQHF
v_call: TRBV10-3; d_call: -; j_call: TRBJ1-2; clone_size: few; cdr3_nt: TGTGCCAGCAGTTATTCAGGCCCGGGAGGCTACACCTTC; cdr3_aa: CASSYSGPGGYTF
v_call: TRBV20-1; d_call: -; j_call: TRBJ1-2; clone_size: -; cdr3_nt: TGCAGTGCTAGCTCGCTGATCTATGGCTACACCTTC; cdr3_aa: CSASSLIYGYTF
v_call: TRBV20-1; d_call: TRBD1; j_call: TRBJ2-7; clone_size: -; cdr3_nt: TGCAGTGCTCGCCGGGACAGGGGGGTGTACGAGCAGTACTTC; cdr3_aa: CSARRDRGVYEQYF
v_call: TRBV7-8; d_call: TRBD2; j_call: TRBJ2-7; clone_size: -; cdr3_nt: TGTGCCAGCAGCTTTCCGGGCCTAGCGGGAGGTACCTCCTACGAGCAGTACTTC; cdr3_aa: CASSFPGLAGGTSYEQYF
v_call: TRBV9; d_call: TRBD2; j_call: TRBJ2-7; clone_size: -; cdr3_nt: TGTGCCAGCAACGGACTAGCGGGAGTTCTTAACGAGCAGTACTTC; cdr3_aa: CASNGLAGVLNEQYF
v_call: TRBV10-3; d_call: -; j_call: TRBJ1-3; clone_size: -; cdr3_nt: TGTGCCATCAGTGAGCTCAGGGGCCTACCTGGAAACACCATATATTTT; cdr3_aa: CAISELRGLPGNTIYF
v_call: TRBV10-2; d_call: TRBD2; j_call: TRBJ2-1; clone_size: -; cdr3_nt: TGCGCCAGCAGTGAGTCCGCACCTCTGACTAGCGGGAACGGCAATGAGCAGTTCTTC; cdr3_aa: CASSESAPLTSGNGNEQFF
v_call: TRBV7-9; d_call: TRBD2; j_call: TRBJ2-1; clone_size: -; cdr3_nt: TGTGCCAGCAGCGGGCGGGGGATTAACAATGAGCAGTTCTTC; cdr3_aa: CASSGRGINNEQFF
v_call: TRBV7-3; d_call: -; j_call: TRBJ2-1; clone_size: -; cdr3_nt: TGTGCCAGCAGCATCGACCCCAGCTCCTACAATGAGCAGTTCTTC; cdr3_aa: CASSIDPSSYNEQFF
v_call: TRBV27; d_call: -; j_call: TRBJ2-1; clone_size: -; cdr3_nt: TGTGCCAGCAGTTTACTTGCTAGCTCCTACAATGAGCAGTTCTTC; cdr3_aa: CASSLLASSYNEQFF
v_call: TRBV20-1; d_call: TRBD1; j_call: TRBJ2-7; clone_size: -; cdr3_nt: TGCAGTGCTAGAGGTCTCTCCGGGACAGGGGGTAGGGAGCAGTACTTC; cdr3_aa: CSARGLSGTGGREQYF
v_call: TRBV7-9; d_call: TRBD1; j_call: TRBJ1-2; clone_size: many; cdr3_nt: TGTGCCAGCAGCACCGGGACAGGGGGGACTTGCACCTTC; cdr3_aa: CASSTGTGGTCTF